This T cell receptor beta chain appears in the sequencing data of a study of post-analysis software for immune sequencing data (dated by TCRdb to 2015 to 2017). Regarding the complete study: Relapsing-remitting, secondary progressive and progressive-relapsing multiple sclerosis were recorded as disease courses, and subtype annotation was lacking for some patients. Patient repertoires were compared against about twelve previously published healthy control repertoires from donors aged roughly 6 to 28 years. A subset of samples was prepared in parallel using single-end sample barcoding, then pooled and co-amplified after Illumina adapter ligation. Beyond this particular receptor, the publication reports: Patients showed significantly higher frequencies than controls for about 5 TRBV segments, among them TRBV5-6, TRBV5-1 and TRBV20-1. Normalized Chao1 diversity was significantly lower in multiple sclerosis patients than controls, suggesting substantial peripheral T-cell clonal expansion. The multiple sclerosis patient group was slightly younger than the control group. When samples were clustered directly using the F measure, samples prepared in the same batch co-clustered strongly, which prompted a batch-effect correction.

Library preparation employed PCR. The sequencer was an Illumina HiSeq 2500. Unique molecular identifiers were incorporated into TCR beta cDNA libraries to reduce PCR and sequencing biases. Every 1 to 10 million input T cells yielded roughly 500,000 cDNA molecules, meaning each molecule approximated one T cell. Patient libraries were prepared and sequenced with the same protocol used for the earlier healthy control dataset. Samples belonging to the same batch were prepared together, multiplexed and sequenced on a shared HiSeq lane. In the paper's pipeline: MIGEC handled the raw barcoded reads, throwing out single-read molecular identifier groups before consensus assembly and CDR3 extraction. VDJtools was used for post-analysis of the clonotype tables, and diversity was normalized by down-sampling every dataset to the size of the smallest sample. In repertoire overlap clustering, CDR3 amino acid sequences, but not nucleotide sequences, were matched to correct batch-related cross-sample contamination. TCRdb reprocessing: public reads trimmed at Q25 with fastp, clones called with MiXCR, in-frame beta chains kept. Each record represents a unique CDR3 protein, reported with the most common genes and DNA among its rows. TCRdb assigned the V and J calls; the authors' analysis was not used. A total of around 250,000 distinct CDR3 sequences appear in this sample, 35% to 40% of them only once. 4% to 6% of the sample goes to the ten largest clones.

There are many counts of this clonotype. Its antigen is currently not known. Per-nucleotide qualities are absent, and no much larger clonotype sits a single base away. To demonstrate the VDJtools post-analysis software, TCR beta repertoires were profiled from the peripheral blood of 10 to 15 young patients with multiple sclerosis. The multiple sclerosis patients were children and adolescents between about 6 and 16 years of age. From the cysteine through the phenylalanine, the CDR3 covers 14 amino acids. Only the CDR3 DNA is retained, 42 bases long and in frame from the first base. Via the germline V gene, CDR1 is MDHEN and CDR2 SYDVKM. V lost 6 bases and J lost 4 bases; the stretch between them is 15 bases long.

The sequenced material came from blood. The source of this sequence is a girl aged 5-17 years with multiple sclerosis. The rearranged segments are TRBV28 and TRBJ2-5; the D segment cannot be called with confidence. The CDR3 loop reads CASRPVPTGETQYF. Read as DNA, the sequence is TGTGCCAGCAGGCCGGTTCCAACGGGAGAGACCCAGTACTTC.